The present entry profiles one TCR beta chain with its context. J gave up 7 bases and V 5 bases, and 7 bases lay outside the gene matches. This CDR3 region has 14 residues. The germline V gene has CDR1 SGHTA and CDR2 FQGNSA. One entry per CDR3 protein, called by TCRdb with MiXCR from the 5' RACE reads. The data contain roughly 690,000 distinct CDR3 sequences, 21% of them singletons. This specimen comes from a study of identical twins. In addition, the sample was reused for a study of T cells expressing NK-cell markers.

The origin of this receptor is a young woman in good health. The chain links TRBV7-2 to TRBJ2-1, with 8 nucleotides matching TRBD2. Sequencing was performed on PBMCs. The CDR3 loop reads CASSPTGTSNEQFF. CDR3 sequence (DNA): TGTGCCAGCAGCCCTACCGGGACTAGTAATGAGCAGTTCTTC. Full variable domain (rest looked up from reference TRBV7-2 and TRBJ2-1): GAGVSQSPSNKVTEKGKDVELRCDPISGHTALYWYRQSLGQGLEFLIYFQGNSAPDKSGLPSDRFSAERTGGSVSTLTIQRTQQEDSAVYLCASSPTGTSNEQFFGPGTRLTVL.